Listed below are T cell receptor beta chains from one sample, sequenced in a study of T cells in localized non-small cell lung cancer. Here immunoSEQ multiplex PCR was the method, and the copy in TCRdb shows in-frame clones only, minus some. The sample has about 40,000 clones; 88% are singletons. Specimen: peripheral blood, collected before any cancer treatment. These receptors were obtained from a woman aged 40-70 years with stage I lung adenocarcinoma. CDR3s include the opening cysteine and the closing phenylalanine or tryptophan. The D gene is left open where the match is weak. Some rows have no size entry. The others give once, few or many, or a class for an expanded clone.

>once|TRBJ1-5|TRBV30|NA
CAWSVDSGRYQPQHF
TGTGCCTGGAGTGTAGATTCAGGGAGGTATCAGCCCCAGCATTTT
>NA|TRBJ2-2|TRBV5-1|NA
CASSLLLSANTGELFF
TGCGCCAGCAGCTTATTACTGTCAGCGAACACCGGGGAGCTGTTTTTT
>NA|TRBJ1-5|TRBV28|NA
CASSMYSNQPQHF
TGTGCCAGCAGCATGTATAGCAATCAGCCCCAGCATTTT
>NA|TRBJ1-1|TRBV11-1|NA
CASRLTDSLNTEAFF
TGTGCCAGCAGACTAACGGACAGCTTGAACACTGAAGCTTTCTTT
>NA|TRBJ2-1|TRBV21-1|NA
CASSIQTDRYYNEQFF
TGTGCCAGTTCGATTCAAACGGACAGGTACTACAATGAGCAGTTCTTC
>NA|TRBJ2-1|TRBV11-2|NA
CASSLATDHLGNEQFF
TGTGCCAGCAGCTTGGCCACCGACCACTTGGGGAATGAGCAGTTCTTC
>NA|TRBJ1-1|TRBV18|NA
CASSPPSNTEAFF
TGTGCCAGCTCACCCCCATCGAACACTGAAGCTTTCTTT
>once|TRBJ2-5|TRBV7-8|TRBD2
CASTIASGRTSQETQYF
TGTGCCAGTACCATAGCAAGCGGGAGGACCTCTCAAGAGACCCAGTACTTC
>NA|TRBJ2-3|TRBV5-1|NA
CASRIGVSTDTQYF
TGCGCCAGTAGGATAGGAGTGAGCACAGATACGCAGTATTTT
>NA|TRBJ2-3|TRBV5-4|TRBD2
CASSPPGLAGAKDTQYF
TGTGCCAGCAGCCCTCCTGGACTAGCGGGAGCTAAAGATACGCAGTATTTT
>once|TRBJ1-1|TRBV27|NA
CASRRGVAEAFF
TGTGCCAGCCGGCGGGGGGTGGCTGAAGCTTTCTTT
>once|TRBJ2-1|TRBV28|TRBD1
CASSLWGQGNEQFF
TGTGCCAGCAGTTTATGGGGACAGGGGAATGAGCAGTTCTTC